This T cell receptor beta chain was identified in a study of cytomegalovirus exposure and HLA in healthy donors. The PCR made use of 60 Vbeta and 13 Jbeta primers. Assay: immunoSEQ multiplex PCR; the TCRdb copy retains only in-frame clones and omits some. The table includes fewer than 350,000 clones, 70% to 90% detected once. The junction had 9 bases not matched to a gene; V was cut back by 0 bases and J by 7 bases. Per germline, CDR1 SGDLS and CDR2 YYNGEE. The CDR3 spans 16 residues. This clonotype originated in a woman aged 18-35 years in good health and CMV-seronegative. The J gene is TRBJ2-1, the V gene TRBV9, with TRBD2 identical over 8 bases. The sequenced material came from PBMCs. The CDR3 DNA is TGTGCCAGCAGCGTAGCTCTCGGGGGGGACTCTAATGAGCAGTTCTTC. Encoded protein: CASSVALGGDSNEQFF.